The sequence of this T cell receptor (beta chain) was determined in a study of T cell responses to AZD1222 COVID-19 vaccine. This CDR3 contains 14 residues. The V and J ends lost 2 bases and 5 bases respectively, with 11 bases between them. CDR1 is SGHRS, CDR2 YFSETQ, per germline. The data were produced by immunoSEQ multiplex PCR, yet TCRdb's version contains in-frame clones alone and is incomplete. Seen here are approximately 93,000 clones, roughly 90% observed once, and the top ten hold roughly 5.2%. The sample consisted of peripheral blood, taken 28 days after the second AZD1222 dose. The chain carries TRBV5-1 and TRBJ2-1; D perhaps matches TRBD1 (5 bases). This receptor was obtained from an adult who received the AZD1222 COVID-19 vaccine. The CDR3 reads CASSLAQGHNEQFF. CDR3 DNA: TGCGCCAGCAGCTTAGCCCAGGGCCACAATGAGCAGTTCTTC.